These 17 T cell receptor beta chains were sequenced from one sample in a study of beta chain features in type 1 diabetes. As every portion of the isolated RNA was reverse transcribed, the sequencing read expressed TCRB transcripts. Using immunoSEQ multiplex PCR, the repertoire was profiled, and TCRdb retains in-frame clones only, with some absent. The sample has tens of thousands of clones; roughly 50% are singletons. The sample was stem cell memory CD4+ T cells from blood. The receptors here all came from a woman in her 30s in good health.

In this sample, this clone turned up a few times. The genes are TRBV11-2 and TRBJ2-1; 8 bases agree with TRBD2. The V gene's germline CDR1 is SGHAT and CDR2 FQNNGV. The CDR3 runs 16 residues. J was trimmed by 3 bases and V by 5 bases; bases with no gene match: 9. The DNA of the CDR3 is TGTGCCAGCAGCCCCATAGCGGGACCTGACTACAATGAGCAGTTCTTC. This gives the protein CASSPIAGPDYNEQFF.

The genes are TRBV5-6 and TRBJ2-7, with 7 bases that match TRBD1. The CDR3 loop spans 15 amino acids. Unmatched junction bases numbered 7, after V lost 4 bases and J lost 0 bases. CDR1 and CDR2 (germline): SGHDT, YYEEEE. CDR3 nucleotide sequence: TGTGCCAGCAGCGGGGGACAGCTATTCTCCTACGAGCAGTACTTC. This translates into CASSGGQLFSYEQYF.

This clone has only a few counts. The genes are TRBV25-1 and TRBJ2-1; no clear D gene. V was shortened by 1 base and J by 15 bases, with 16 bases between the two germline ends. CDR1 is MGHDK and CDR2 is SYGVNS in the germline V gene. The CDR3 totals 13 residues. The DNA for the CDR3 is TGTGCCAGCAGTGAATCCTCCATCTATACGTGGTTCTTC. Protein: CASSESSIYTWFF.

V usage is TRBV10-3 and J usage is TRBJ2-2; 14 bases fit TRBD2. In germline, CDR1 is ENHRY, CDR2 SYGVKD. This CDR3 spans 16 amino acids. With 6 bases clipped from V and 1 base from J, the junction kept 1 base outside the gene matches. The CDR3 bases are TGTGCCATCAGCGGGACTAGCGGGAGGAACACCGGGGAGCTGTTTTTT. Protein sequence: CAISGTSGRNTGELFF.

V is TRBV18 and J is TRBJ1-5; 8 bases are shared with TRBD1. Germline CDR1 and CDR2: KGHSH and LQKENI. The CDR3 loop spans 15 amino acids. Trimming cost V 0 bases and J 4 bases; bases outside gene matches: 2. The CDR3 here is CASSPPDRVNQPQHF. CDR3 bases: TGTGCCAGCTCACCACCGGACAGGGTAAATCAGCCCCAGCATTTT.

This clone was detected a few times. The chain recombines TRBV18 with TRBJ2-7, with D uncertain. CDR1 KGHSH and CDR2 LQKENI come from the germline V gene. Trimming cost V 4 bases and J 5 bases, with 9 bases left between them. The CDR3 is 12 amino acids. CDR3 sequence: CASSQGGDEQYF. DNA of the CDR3: TGTGCCAGCTCACAAGGCGGTGACGAGCAGTACTTC.

The chain couples TRBV5-4 to TRBJ2-7, with 11 bases matching TRBD2. The CDR3 loop spans 15 amino acids. V dropped 4 bases and J dropped 2; count of bases not matched to a gene: 5. Germline V CDR1 and CDR2: SGHNT, YYREEE (reference sequence). The CDR3 here is CASSQRLAGPYEQYF. DNA for the CDR3: TGTGCCAGCAGCCAACGACTAGCGGGGCCCTACGAGCAGTACTTC.

This clone has just one count. The genes are TRBV5-1 and TRBJ2-1, with TRBD2 matching over 13 bases. V lost 0 bases and J lost 7; bases outside the gene matches: 4. The CDR3 extends over 16 amino acids. Per the germline V gene, CDR1 is SGHRS and CDR2 is YFSETQ. CDR3 nucleotides: TGCGCCAGCAGCTTGGCCGGGACTAGCGGGATTAATGAGCAGTTCTTC. Amino acids: CASSLAGTSGINEQFF.

This clone was seen more than once but under ten times. V gene TRBV11-2 combines with J gene TRBJ1-1, with TRBD1 identical over 8 bases. CDR3 size: 19 residues. V shed 0 bases and J 1 base; nucleotides not matched to a gene: 13. CDR1 is SGHAT and CDR2 is FQNNGV in the germline V gene. The DNA of the CDR3 is TGTGCCAGCAGCTTAGATCGAGATGGGTCAGGGGGCAGGAACACTGAAGCTTTCTTT. Residues: CASSLDRDGSGGRNTEAFF.

This chain uses TRBV5-1 with TRBJ2-1, with a possible D match to TRBD1 (6 bases). The V and J ends lost 0 bases and 8 bases respectively, with 12 bases between them. This CDR3 is 14 amino acids long. Germline CDR1 is SGHRS and CDR2 is YFSETQ. The CDR3 loop reads CASSLAGRGYEQFF. The CDR3 DNA reads as TGCGCCAGCAGCTTGGCCGGCAGGGGCTATGAGCAGTTCTTC.

This clone was counted only a few times. The J gene is TRBJ1-5, the V gene TRBV28, with a possible D match to TRBD1 (5 bases). The ends were cut back, 3 bases at V and 2 bases at J, with 14 bases in the middle. There are 16 residues in the CDR3. Looked up from germline, CDR1 is MDHEN and CDR2 is SYDVKM. The CDR3 region has the DNA TGTGCCAGCAGTTTGGGGGGGGGAACGGGCAATCAGCCCCAGCATTTT. It translates to CASSLGGGTGNQPQHF.

This clone showed up just a few times. The chain uses TRBV27 and TRBJ2-1; TRBD2 agrees at 7 bases. The junction had 11 bases not matched to a gene; V was cut back by 1 base and J by 2 bases. CDR3 size: 18 residues. From germline, CDR1 is MNHEY and CDR2 SMNVEV (reference sequence). CDR3 loop: CASSLYIGDLAAYNEQFF. The CDR3 DNA sequence: TGTGCCAGCAGTTTATATATCGGCGATCTAGCGGCCTACAATGAGCAGTTCTTC.

In this sample, this clone turned up a few times. The chain has TRBV6-1 and TRBJ1-1; D remains ambiguous. V lost 2 bases and J 1 base, leaving 8 bases between the germline ends. The germline V gene has CDR1 MNHNS and CDR2 SASEGT. The CDR3 runs 14 residues. The CDR3 spells CASSERLANTEAFF. DNA of the CDR3: TGTGCCAGCAGTGAACGTCTAGCGAACACTGAAGCTTTCTTT.

The chain joins TRBV2 to TRBJ2-5; no definite D call. TRBJ2-7 explains the end of the DNA better; the J call may be wrong. The CDR3 totals 14 residues. The germline V gene has CDR1 SNHLY and CDR2 FYNNEI. The CDR3 here is CASIRGPSVYEQYF. CDR3 DNA sequence: TGTGCCAGCATACGAGGTCCCTCGGTCTACGAGCAGTACTTC.

The V and J genes are TRBV5-4 and TRBJ2-2; 9 bases are a match to TRBD2. This CDR3 comprises 16 residues. Germline CDR1 SGHNT, CDR2 YYREEE (reference sequence). Trimming cost V 4 bases and J 5 bases; bases outside gene matches: 9. CDR3 in amino acids: CASSPFSGSETGELFF. Written as DNA, the CDR3 is TGTGCCAGCAGCCCTTTTAGCGGGAGTGAGACCGGGGAGCTGTTTTTT.

The chain uses TRBV18 and TRBJ2-2; D is perhaps TRBD2 (5 bases). V dropped 2 bases and J dropped 0 bases, with 13 bases sitting between them. CDR1 is KGHSH and CDR2 is LQKENI in the germline V gene. The CDR3 contains 17 residues. CDR3 region: CASSPGIEGANTGELFF. For the CDR3, the DNA is TGTGCCAGCTCACCAGGTATCGAGGGAGCGAACACCGGGGAGCTGTTTTTT. The variable domain in full, completed from reference TRBV18 and TRBJ2-2, reads NAGVMQNPRHLVRRRGQEARLRCSPMKGHSHVYWYRQLPEEGLKFMVYLQKENIIDESGMPKERFSAEFPKEGPSILRIQQVVRGDSAAYFCASSPGIEGANTGELFFGEGSRLTVL.

The sample holds one count of this clone. The chain links TRBV19 to TRBJ1-5; a possible D gene is TRBD1 (5 bases). The CDR3 has 15 amino acids. V lost 8 bases and J 0 bases, leaving 14 bases between the germline ends. Germline V CDR1 and CDR2: LNHDA, SQIVND (reference sequence). In nucleotides, the CDR3 is TGTGCCAGTGTCGGGGGGATTTATAGCAATCAGCCCCAGCATTTT. Translated: CASVGGIYSNQPQHF. Full variable domain (rest looked up from reference TRBV19 and TRBJ1-5): DGGITQSPKYLFRKEGQNVTLSCEQNLNHDAMYWYRQDPGQGLRLIYYSQIVNDFQKGDIAEGYSVSREKKESFPLTVTSAQKNPTAFYLCASVGGIYSNQPQHFGDGTRLSIL.